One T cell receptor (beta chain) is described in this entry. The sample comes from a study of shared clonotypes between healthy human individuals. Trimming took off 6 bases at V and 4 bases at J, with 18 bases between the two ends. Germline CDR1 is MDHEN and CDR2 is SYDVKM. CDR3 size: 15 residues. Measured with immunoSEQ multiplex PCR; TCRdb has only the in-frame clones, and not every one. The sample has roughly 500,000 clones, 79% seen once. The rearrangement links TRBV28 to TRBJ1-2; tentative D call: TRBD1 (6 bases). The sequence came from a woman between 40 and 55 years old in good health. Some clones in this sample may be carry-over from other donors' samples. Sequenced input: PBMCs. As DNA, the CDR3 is TGTGCCAGCAGCTACACAGGGTTTCGTCCCTATGGCTACACCTTC. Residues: CASSYTGFRPYGYTF.